These T cell receptor beta chains were read from a single sample in a study of T cell responses to AZD1222 COVID-19 vaccine. Profiled with immunoSEQ multiplex PCR; TCRdb holds only in-frame clones, not every one. In the table there are some 150,000 clones, around 86% of which are singletons. Material: peripheral blood, obtained on day 0 of MenACWY control vaccination. These receptors came from an adult in good health. CDR3s leave out the opening cysteine and the closing phenylalanine or tryptophan.

j_gene: TRBJ2-5; v_gene: TRBV5-5; CDR3aa: ASSLGAPQETQY
j_gene: TRBJ2-1; v_gene: TRBV15; CDR3aa: ATSTRLDGEQF
j_gene: TRBJ1-3; v_gene: TRBV9; CDR3aa: ASSVAPAATGNTIY
j_gene: TRBJ1-5; v_gene: TRBV18; CDR3aa: ASSPRTQGGGSNQPQH
j_gene: TRBJ2-2; v_gene: TRBV11-2; CDR3aa: ASRPGLAGTGELF
j_gene: TRBJ2-5; v_gene: TRBV5-8; CDR3aa: ASLRDRARETQY
j_gene: TRBJ1-1; v_gene: TRBV7-3; CDR3aa: ASSLAGRNTEAF
j_gene: TRBJ1-2; v_gene: TRBV28; CDR3aa: ASSLRGLYGYT
j_gene: TRBJ1-5; v_gene: TRBV19; CDR3aa: ASRGTVGYLSNQPQH
j_gene: TRBJ2-5; v_gene: TRBV5-1; CDR3aa: ASRGGDQIGRARETQY
j_gene: TRBJ1-1; v_gene: TRBV7-6; CDR3aa: ASSVNRENTEAF
j_gene: TRBJ1-2; v_gene: TRBV4-1; CDR3aa: ASSQPTSRDRGRGYT
j_gene: TRBJ2-5; v_gene: TRBV24-1; CDR3aa: ATSAGGQESQY
j_gene: TRBJ2-5; v_gene: TRBV5-1; CDR3aa: ASSLDSQQETQY
j_gene: TRBJ2-7; v_gene: TRBV19; CDR3aa: ASSIGAQAYEQY
j_gene: TRBJ2-2; v_gene: TRBV11-2; CDR3aa: ASSLDHPGVVTGELF
j_gene: TRBJ2-5; v_gene: TRBV20-1; CDR3aa: SARQETQY
j_gene: TRBJ1-3; v_gene: TRBV20-1; CDR3aa: SASSLSSGNTIY
j_gene: TRBJ2-1; v_gene: TRBV6-1; CDR3aa: ASSVIVGGQGDYEQF
j_gene: TRBJ1-1; v_gene: TRBV7-9; CDR3aa: ASSLRQAGQPEAF
j_gene: TRBJ1-2; v_gene: TRBV2; CDR3aa: ASSALTGGNYGYT
j_gene: TRBJ1-5; v_gene: TRBV18; CDR3aa: ASSFEQSVNQPQH
j_gene: TRBJ1-2; v_gene: TRBV28; CDR3aa: ASSFRLRTGNGYT
j_gene: TRBJ1-4; v_gene: TRBV4-2; CDR3aa: ASSQESINLNNEKLF
j_gene: TRBJ1-2; v_gene: TRBV4-1; CDR3aa: ASSQEERIYGYT
j_gene: TRBJ1-2; v_gene: TRBV5-4; CDR3aa: ASSVNRDGYGYT
j_gene: TRBJ1-1; v_gene: TRBV25-1; CDR3aa: ASSDPSGGDTEAF
j_gene: TRBJ2-7; v_gene: TRBV14; CDR3aa: ASSQRQAGSYEQY
j_gene: TRBJ2-2; v_gene: TRBV5-1; CDR3aa: ASSLSSASGTGELF
j_gene: TRBJ2-1; v_gene: TRBV3-1/TRBV3-2; CDR3aa: ASSQLYNEQF
j_gene: TRBJ1-2; v_gene: TRBV7-2; CDR3aa: ASSLGGTVNYGYT
j_gene: TRBJ2-7; v_gene: TRBV6-6; CDR3aa: ASSYRRDSSYEQY
j_gene: TRBJ2-3; v_gene: TRBV19; CDR3aa: ASSPNFQLSTDTQY
j_gene: TRBJ2-7; v_gene: TRBV19; CDR3aa: ASSIVSRSYEQY
j_gene: TRBJ2-5; v_gene: TRBV5-1; CDR3aa: ASSLAPGTSETQY
j_gene: TRBJ1-2; v_gene: TRBV7-9; CDR3aa: ASSLGDRYGYT
j_gene: TRBJ2-1; v_gene: TRBV28; CDR3aa: ASSMAREQF
j_gene: TRBJ2-3; v_gene: TRBV3-1/TRBV3-2; CDR3aa: ASSQESVQQGTQY
j_gene: TRBJ2-2; v_gene: TRBV27; CDR3aa: ASRPGGTGELF